This note documents a single TCR beta chain sequence. Trimming shortened V by 0 bases and J by 1 base, and 10 bases separated the two germline ends. Per the germline V gene, CDR1 is LNHNV and CDR2 is YYDKDF (reference sequence). The CDR3 contains 15 residues. The record originates from a study of T cell responses to AZD1222 COVID-19 vaccine. Some clones are missing from TCRdb's copy, which holds only in-frame ones; the method was immunoSEQ multiplex PCR. The repertoire holds roughly 120,000 clones, around 92% seen once, with 4.4% in the top ten. The J gene is TRBJ2-7, the V gene TRBV15, with unresolved D. The sequencing used peripheral blood, collected on day 0 of AZD1222 vaccination. This TCR was recovered from an adult in good health. In DNA, the CDR3 is TGTGCCACCAGCAGAGATCCCGGGCAATCCTACGAGCAGTACTTC. It specifies CATSRDPGQSYEQYF.